This T cell receptor (beta chain) was profiled in a study of early stage breast cancer tumors. Study at large: Each sample averaged approximately 10-fold read coverage. Study-wide results and limits: Blood repertoires resembled normal breast more than tumor. Tumors had roughly 2.3-fold higher T cell density and higher clonality than adjacent normal breast tissue.

The assay was immunoSEQ multiplex PCR, and TCRdb's table has in-frame clones only and misses some. The data hold some 72,000 clones, with more than 65% observed a single time. This clone was seen a handful of times. Its antigen is still unknown. V dropped 7 bases and J dropped 8 bases, with 15 bases sitting between them. Per germline, CDR1 MNHEY and CDR2 SVGAGI. This CDR3 is built from 13 residues. What was sequenced was blood. The V and J genes are TRBV6-5 and TRBJ2-4, with D perhaps TRBD1 (5 bases). The clonotype was recovered from a person in their sixties or seventies with breast cancer. The CDR3 nucleotides are TGTGCCAGCACCCGGACACCCTCGGACATTCAGTACTTC. This codes for CASTRTPSDIQYF.